Listed here are 29 T cell receptor beta chains from one sample, sequenced in a study of CD8 T cells in Susac syndrome. Random hexamers were used to reverse transcribe an amount of about 0.45 to 1 ug RNA. TCRdb re-called the immunoSEQ multiplex PCR reads with MiXCR, one entry per CDR3 protein. Of about 180,000 distinct CDR3 sequences listed, around 94% are singletons. The sequencing input was CD4+ T cells from PBMCs. These receptor sequences come from a human donor with Susac syndrome.

This clonotype was detected only once. The chain uses TRBV30 and TRBJ2-7; the D is unclear. Germline-derived CDR1 and CDR2 are GTSNPN and SVGIG (reference sequence). This CDR3 contains 12 residues. The ends were cut back, 3 bases at V and 5 bases at J, with 11 bases in the middle. The CDR3 region is CAWRGNGDEQYF. The CDR3, as DNA: TGTGCCTGGAGGGGGAATGGAGACGAGCAGTACTTC.

This chain uses TRBV20-1 with TRBJ2-3, with 8 bases fitting TRBD2. Germline V CDR1 and CDR2: DFQATT, SNEGSKA (reference sequence). The CDR3 sequence is 15 residues long. The trim removed 3 bases at V and 2 bases at J, leaving 7 bases unmatched. CDR3 sequence reads: CSASGGAGATDTQYF. CDR3 in DNA: TGCAGTGCTAGCGGGGGGGCCGGAGCCACAGATACGCAGTATTTT.

The rearrangement links TRBV27 to TRBJ2-5; possibly TRBD1 or TRBD2 for D (5 bases each). V was cut by 3 bases and J by 2 bases, with 16 bases left in between. Germline CDR1 reads MNHEY; CDR2 reads SMNVEV (reference sequence). The CDR3 is made up of 16 amino acids. The CDR3 loop is CASSFGYRGVQETQYF. DNA for the CDR3: TGTGCCAGCAGTTTCGGTTATAGAGGGGTTCAAGAGACCCAGTACTTC.

The rearrangement joins TRBV7-9 to TRBJ1-2, with 9 positions matching TRBD1. The CDR3 extends over 17 amino acids. Germline CDR1 and CDR2: SEHNR and FQNEAQ (reference sequence). V dropped 1 base and J dropped 2; count of bases not matched to a gene: 8. Written as DNA, the CDR3 is TGTGCCAGCAGCTTAGGCGTTGCGGGGACAGGGAACTATGGCTACACCTTC. This encodes CASSLGVAGTGNYGYTF.

This sequence joins TRBV3-1 and TRBJ2-3; D gene ambiguous. Germline loops: CDR1 LGHDT, CDR2 YNNKEL (reference sequence). The CDR3 is 13 amino acids. V lost 4 bases, J lost 5 bases, and 10 bases lay in between. The CDR3 coding sequence is TGTGCCAGCAGCCGATATTACAGAGATACGCAGTATTTT. Translated, it gives CASSRYYRDTQYF.

This clonotype was recorded only once. The V gene is TRBV12-3 or TRBV12-4, the J gene TRBJ1-1, with D unresolved. The V end lost 7 bases, the J end lost 0 bases, and 9 bases lay between the germline ends. There are 13 residues in the CDR3. The CDR3 DNA is TGTGCCAGCACTCTGTCTTTGAACACTGAAGCTTTCTTT. It is translated as CASTLSLNTEAFF.

This chain joins TRBV10-3 and TRBJ1-6; a weak D match, TRBD1 (6 bases). V lost 0 bases and J lost 10, with 13 bases in between. Germline V gives CDR1 ENHRY, CDR2 SYGVKD. The CDR3 is 15 residues long. The CDR3 sequence: CAISESGGRSSPLHF. As DNA, the CDR3 is TGTGCCATCAGTGAGTCTGGGGGGCGAAGCTCACCCCTCCACTTT.

The CDR3 loop is CSARQPTTDTQYF. The DNA for the CDR3 is TGCAGTGCCCGACAGCCAACCACAGATACGCAGTATTTT. The chain couples TRBV20-1 to TRBJ2-3, with D perhaps TRBD1 (5 bases). Looked up from germline, CDR1 is DFQATT and CDR2 is SNEGSKA (reference sequence). There are 13 residues in the CDR3. V was clipped by 6 bases and J by 2 bases, with 12 bases between them.

The chain recombines TRBV7-3 with TRBJ2-3; 9 nucleotides agree with TRBD2. The CDR3 is made up of 16 amino acids. Germline loops: CDR1 SGHTA, CDR2 FQGTGA. V trimming: 0 bases; J trimming: 6 bases; junction bases outside the gene matches: 7. CDR3 DNA: TGTGCCAGCAGCTTAACGTCGGGCGGGGGGGCCGATACGCAGTATTTT. As protein: CASSLTSGGGADTQYF.

The chain joins TRBV27 to TRBJ2-6, with D possibly being TRBD1 (5 bases). The length of the CDR3 is 17 residues. The germline V and J ends were trimmed by 3 bases and 0 bases, with 12 bases remaining between them. The germline gives CDR1 MNHEY, CDR2 SMNVEV (reference sequence). CDR3 amino acids: CASSLLGHLSGANVLTF. CDR3 coding DNA: TGTGCCAGCAGTTTGCTTGGACACCTCTCTGGGGCCAACGTCCTGACTTTC.

This clonotype has a single count. The chain employs TRBV11-2 and TRBJ1-2, with 7 bases aligning to TRBD1. V shed 5 bases and J 2 bases; nucleotides not matched to a gene: 5. The CDR3 spans 14 residues. In germline, CDR1 is SGHAT, CDR2 FQNNGV. CDR3 residues: CASSRPGGNYGYTF. CDR3 nucleotides: TGTGCCAGCAGCCGACCAGGGGGGAACTATGGCTACACCTTC.

V usage is TRBV18 and J usage is TRBJ1-5; maybe TRBD1 (6 bases). The CDR3 runs to 16 residues. V shed 3 bases and J shed 6 bases, with 18 bases lying between them. Germline V gene lookup returns CDR1 KGHSH and CDR2 LQKENI. Written as DNA, the CDR3 is TGTGCCAGCTCACCGACTGGACCAGGGGTTGGTCAGCCCCAGCATTTT. This codes for CASSPTGPGVGQPQHF.

The chain carries TRBV4-2 and TRBJ2-1, with a tentative D call TRBD2 (5 bases). The CDR3 runs to 14 residues. Germline CDR1 is LGHNA and CDR2 is YNFKEQ. V was clipped by 0 bases and J by 7 bases, with 10 bases between them. The CDR3 DNA is TGTGCCAGCAGCCAAGAGGGCCGCGGGAATGAGCAGTTCTTC. Protein product: CASSQEGRGNEQFF.

The chain uses TRBV23-1 and TRBJ2-6; D unclear. TRBV23-1 is an ORF; its function is uncertain. The CDR3 totals 18 residues. The germline V and J ends were trimmed by 3 bases and 2 bases, with 17 bases remaining between them. The CDR3 region is CASSHLDPSRPGANVLTF. The CDR3 coding sequence is TGCGCCAGCAGTCATTTGGACCCCTCTCGCCCTGGGGCCAACGTCCTGACTTTC.

This clonotype occurred once. The chain couples TRBV29-1 to TRBJ2-5; maybe TRBD2 (6 bases). From germline, CDR1 is SQVTM and CDR2 ANQGSEA. CDR3 length: 13 residues. Trimming left V 6 bases short and J 1 base short, with 12 bases between. CDR3 coding DNA: TGCAGCGTCCCGGGACTGCTCCAAGAGACCCAGTACTTC. Its translation: CSVPGLLQETQYF. Together with reference TRBV29-1 and TRBJ2-5, the CDR3 gives the full variable domain: SAVISQKPSRDICQRGTSLTIQCQVDSQVTMMFWYRQQPGQSLTLIATANQGSEATYESGFVIDKFPISRPNLTFSTLTVSNMSPEDSSIYLCSVPGLLQETQYFGPGTRLLVL.

The chain couples TRBV6-2 or TRBV6-3 to TRBJ2-1; 7 bases match TRBD1. J lost 0 bases, V lost 7 bases, and 3 bases had no gene match. This CDR3 is 14 amino acids long. Germline V CDR1 and CDR2: MNHEY, SVGEGT. The DNA of the CDR3 is TGTGCCAGCAACACAGGGGACTCCTACAATGAGCAGTTCTTC. This codes for CASNTGDSYNEQFF.

The V gene is TRBV28, the J gene TRBJ1-2; D is possibly TRBD1 (6 bases). CDR1 is MDHEN, CDR2 SYDVKM, per germline. The CDR3 runs 15 residues. Trimming shortened V by 6 bases and J by 6 bases, and 20 bases separated the two germline ends. Here the CDR3 reads CASSWAAGAINGYTF. The CDR3 nucleotides read TGTGCCAGCAGCTGGGCAGCGGGGGCCATTAATGGCTACACCTTC.

The chain combines TRBV4-2 with TRBJ2-5; 8 bases line up with TRBD2. The CDR3 runs 18 residues. CDR1 and CDR2 from the germline V gene are LGHNA and YNFKEQ. The J segment lost 5 bases and the V segment lost 0 bases, leaving 14 bases of the junction unmatched. As DNA, the CDR3 is TGTGCCAGCAGCCAAGATGGCCGGTTAGCGGGGACCCGGGAGACCCAGTACTTC. As protein: CASSQDGRLAGTRETQYF.

The genes are TRBV3-1 and TRBJ1-5; D unresolved. This CDR3 is built from 15 residues. The V and J ends lost 0 bases and 3 bases respectively, with 9 bases between them. Germline V lookup: CDR1 LGHDT, CDR2 YNNKEL (reference sequence). The CDR3 sequence is CASSQDLQINQPQHF. The CDR3 DNA reads as TGTGCCAGCAGCCAAGATCTACAAATCAATCAGCCCCAGCATTTT. The complete variable domain, with remaining parts taken from reference TRBV3-1 and TRBJ1-5, reads DTAVSQTPKYLVTQMGNDKSIKCEQNLGHDTMYWYKQDSKKFLKIMFSYNNKELIINETVPNRFSPKSPDKAHLNLHINSLELGDSAVYFCASSQDLQINQPQHFGDGTRLSIL.

This clonotype occurred once. The chain employs TRBV7-2 and TRBJ1-1; perhaps TRBD1 as D (6 bases). Germline V gives CDR1 SGHTA, CDR2 FQGNSA. The CDR3 length is 13 residues. V dropped 4 bases and J dropped 5 bases, with 11 bases sitting between them. The CDR3 spells CASSSGTYTEAFF. As DNA, the CDR3 is TGTGCCAGCAGCTCCGGGACATATACTGAAGCTTTCTTT.

The gene calls are TRBV19 and TRBJ1-1; D gene ambiguous. CDR1 and CDR2 from the germline V gene are LNHDA and SQIVND (reference sequence). CDR3 size: 15 residues. V lost 4 bases to trimming and J lost 5 bases, with 17 bases between them. The CDR3 is CASSTGIGVSTEAFF. The CDR3, as DNA: TGTGCCAGTAGTACTGGAATTGGGGTGTCAACTGAAGCTTTCTTT.

V and J are TRBV14 and TRBJ2-7; weak D call: TRBD2 (5 bases). The germline V gene has CDR1 SGHDN and CDR2 FVKESK. V lost 4 bases to trimming and J lost 5 bases, with 15 bases between them. The CDR3 is 14 amino acids. The chain's CDR3 is CASSLSAGADEQYF. CDR3 nucleotide sequence: TGTGCCAGCAGCCTCAGCGCGGGTGCAGACGAGCAGTACTTC.

This chain joins TRBV5-1 and TRBJ2-3; D might be TRBD2 (6 bases). V lost 4 bases and J 4 bases, leaving 10 bases between the germline ends. Germline loops: CDR1 SGHRS, CDR2 YFSETQ. CDR3 length equals 13 residues. The CDR3 nucleotides read TGCGCCAGCAGCGCCGGGACTGCAGATACGCAGTATTTT. Its translation: CASSAGTADTQYF.

This chain connects TRBV30 to TRBJ1-1; 8 positions match TRBD1. The length of the CDR3 is 13 residues. Germline V lookup: CDR1 GTSNPN, CDR2 SVGIG (reference sequence). V lost 5 bases, J lost 4 bases, and 6 bases stayed unmatched. Here the CDR3 DNA reads TGTGCCTGGGGACAGGGAGGGGGCACTGAAGCTTTCTTT. This gives the protein CAWGQGGGTEAFF.

With regard to this clonotype: Compared with germline, one end of the junction differs, possibly owing to a read error. V is TRBV11-2 and J is TRBJ2-3, with D unresolved. Germline CDR1 reads SGHAT; CDR2 reads FQNNGV. The CDR3 runs to 12 residues. The CDR3 region has the DNA TGTGCCAGCAGGTTAGACGCAGATACGCAGTATTTT. Translated: CASRLDADTQYF.

The rearrangement joins TRBV3-1 to TRBJ1-3; 7 bases agree with TRBD1. The germline V gene has CDR1 LGHDT and CDR2 YNNKEL (reference sequence). The CDR3 sequence is 15 residues long. J gave up 1 base and V 4 bases, and 4 bases lay outside the gene matches. CDR3 sequence: CASSRRGQSGNTIYF. For the CDR3, the DNA is TGTGCCAGCAGCCGCCGGGGACAGTCTGGAAACACCATATATTTT.

This chain joins TRBV21-1 and TRBJ2-2; TRBD2, the table's D call, lacks a check against the DNA. TRBV21-1 corresponds to a pseudogene. The CDR3 consists of 15 residues. The CDR3 DNA reads as TGTGCCGCCGGAGGGGCAGTGACGAACACCGGGGAGCTGTTTTTT. This gives the protein CAAGGAVTNTGELFF.

This chain joins TRBV5-1 and TRBJ2-5; 11 nucleotides align to TRBD2. CDR1 is SGHRS and CDR2 is YFSETQ in the germline V gene. After removal of 5 bases from V and 1 base from J, the junction contained 10 bases not matched to a gene. The CDR3 is made up of 17 amino acids. CDR3 DNA sequence: TGCGCCAGCAGGATTTCCGGACTAGCGGGTAGCCAAGAGACCCAGTACTTC. Protein: CASRISGLAGSQETQYF.

This chain connects TRBV20-1 to TRBJ2-5, with TRBD1 matching 8 bases. The germline CDR1 and CDR2 sequences are DFQATT and SNEGSKA (reference sequence). Trimming took 1 base from V and 4 from J; bases not matched to a gene: 11. This CDR3 spans 16 amino acids. The CDR3: CSARGEARGLGETQYF. The CDR3 DNA reads TGCAGTGCTAGAGGAGAGGCCAGGGGGCTGGGAGAGACCCAGTACTTC.